These T cell receptor beta chains were read from a single sample in a study of T-cell memory formation after mild COVID-19. TCRdb reprocessed the 5' RACE reads with MiXCR, giving one entry per CDR3 protein. The sample contains approximately 210,000 distinct CDR3 sequences, about 10% of which appear only once. Material: PBMCs or a T cell subset sorted from them (not recorded which). The receptors here all came from a man aged 18 to 29 who had mild COVID-19 (a few samples of this study predate the infection). Cell type and time point are not known. Each CDR3 is given with its conserved first and last residue. A D gene is named only where the DNA matches it firmly. Size tells how often a clone was seen (once, few, many) or the class of an expanded clone, and some rows leave it out.

d_gene: -; j_gene: TRBJ2-3; v_gene: TRBV7-2; abundance: -; CDR3nt: TGTGCCAGCAGCTCCCTTCCCACAGATACGCAGTATTTT; CDR3aa: CASSSLPTDTQYF
d_gene: -; j_gene: TRBJ1-1; v_gene: TRBV7-2; abundance: few; CDR3nt: TGTGCCAGTCGGGACTCGAACACTGAAGCTTTCTTT; CDR3aa: CASRDSNTEAFF
d_gene: -; j_gene: TRBJ1-5; v_gene: TRBV12-2; abundance: -; CDR3nt: TGTGCAAGTCGCTGGGTGAGCAATCAGCCCCAGCATTTT; CDR3aa: CASRWVSNQPQHF
d_gene: -; j_gene: TRBJ1-1; v_gene: TRBV5-1; abundance: many; CDR3nt: TGCGCCAGCAGTCCGGACGGGAACACTGAAGCTTTCTTT; CDR3aa: CASSPDGNTEAFF
d_gene: TRBD1; j_gene: TRBJ1-1; v_gene: TRBV7-3; abundance: -; CDR3nt: TGTGCCAGCAGCCCCAATCGGGACAGCACTGAAGCTTTCTTT; CDR3aa: CASSPNRDSTEAFF
d_gene: TRBD1; j_gene: TRBJ1-6; v_gene: TRBV7-9; abundance: few; CDR3nt: TGTGCCAGCAGCGCCCGGGACAGGGGTTTGAATTCACCCCTCCACTTT; CDR3aa: CASSARDRGLNSPLHF
d_gene: -; j_gene: TRBJ1-2; v_gene: TRBV12-3/TRBV12-4; abundance: few; CDR3nt: TGTGCCAGCAGTTTAGCCACCGGGTCTGGCTACACCTTC; CDR3aa: CASSLATGSGYTF
d_gene: TRBD1; j_gene: TRBJ1-5; v_gene: TRBV6-5; abundance: -; CDR3nt: TGTGCCACAGGTGATCCGGGACAGGGGGTAGGGCCCCAGCATTTT; CDR3aa: CATGDPGQGVGPQHF
d_gene: -; j_gene: TRBJ1-5; v_gene: TRBV12-3/TRBV12-4; abundance: few; CDR3nt: TGTGCCAGCAGTTTACGGAGTCAGCCCCAGCATTTT; CDR3aa: CASSLRSQPQHF
d_gene: -; j_gene: TRBJ1-4; v_gene: TRBV3-1; abundance: -; CDR3nt: TGTGCCAGCAGCCAAGGTACTAATGAAAAACTGTTTTTT; CDR3aa: CASSQGTNEKLFF
d_gene: -; j_gene: TRBJ2-1; v_gene: TRBV24-1; abundance: few; CDR3nt: TGTGCCACCAGTGGCCAGCGGTTTGAGCAGTTCTTC; CDR3aa: CATSGQRFEQFF
d_gene: -; j_gene: TRBJ2-7; v_gene: TRBV5-4; abundance: few; CDR3nt: TGTGCCAGCAGCGCTGGCTACGAGCAGTACTTC; CDR3aa: CASSAGYEQYF
d_gene: -; j_gene: TRBJ1-1; v_gene: TRBV5-1; abundance: -; CDR3nt: TGCGCCAGCAGCCAGACAAGGAACACTGAAGCTTTCTTT; CDR3aa: CASSQTRNTEAFF
d_gene: -; j_gene: TRBJ2-2; v_gene: TRBV9; abundance: few; CDR3nt: TGTGCCAGCAGCACCGGTTTGCCCGGGGAGCTGTTTTTT; CDR3aa: CASSTGLPGELFF
d_gene: -; j_gene: TRBJ1-2; v_gene: TRBV14; abundance: -; CDR3nt: TGTGCCAGCAGCCAAGATCCGATGGGAGGTAACTATGGCTACACCTTC; CDR3aa: CASSQDPMGGNYGYTF
d_gene: -; j_gene: TRBJ1-3; v_gene: TRBV7-2; abundance: -; CDR3nt: TGTGCCAGCAGCTTAAACGCCCGCTCTGGAAACACCATATATTTT; CDR3aa: CASSLNARSGNTIYF
d_gene: TRBD1; j_gene: TRBJ2-7; v_gene: TRBV7-2; abundance: -; CDR3nt: TGTGCCAGCAGTCGATGGGACAGTTCCTACGAGCAGTACTTC; CDR3aa: CASSRWDSSYEQYF
d_gene: TRBD1; j_gene: TRBJ1-6; v_gene: TRBV5-1; abundance: few; CDR3nt: TGCGCCAGCAAGATCGGCTCGGGACAGCTGGGTTCACCCCTCCACTTT; CDR3aa: CASKIGSGQLGSPLHF
d_gene: -; j_gene: TRBJ2-5; v_gene: TRBV6-5; abundance: few; CDR3nt: TGTGCCAGCACTGTCGGAGGGGGGGCACGCGAGACCCAGTACTTC; CDR3aa: CASTVGGGARETQYF
d_gene: -; j_gene: TRBJ2-7; v_gene: TRBV7-9; abundance: few; CDR3nt: TGTGCCAGCAGCTTTGCTTTGGGGTTGTACGAGCAGTACTTC; CDR3aa: CASSFALGLYEQYF
d_gene: TRBD2; j_gene: TRBJ2-7; v_gene: TRBV12-3/TRBV12-4; abundance: few; CDR3nt: TGTGCCAGCAGTTTGGGCGGGGGTAATTACGAGCAGTACTTC; CDR3aa: CASSLGGGNYEQYF
d_gene: -; j_gene: TRBJ2-7; v_gene: TRBV15; abundance: few; CDR3nt: TGTGCCACCAGCAGAGATCGGCCCCTACCGCAGTACTTC; CDR3aa: CATSRDRPLPQYF
d_gene: -; j_gene: TRBJ2-1; v_gene: TRBV24-1; abundance: -; CDR3nt: TGTGCCACCAGTGTCGGGCACAGCTCCTACAATGAGCAGTTCTTC; CDR3aa: CATSVGHSSYNEQFF
d_gene: TRBD2; j_gene: TRBJ2-3; v_gene: TRBV4-3; abundance: few; CDR3nt: TGCGCCAGCAGCCACGGCCTAGCGGAACTCACAGATACGCAGTATTTT; CDR3aa: CASSHGLAELTDTQYF
d_gene: TRBD1; j_gene: TRBJ2-1; v_gene: TRBV20-1; abundance: once; CDR3nt: TGCAGTGCTACCGGGACAGTCCGCTACAATGAGCAGTTCTTC; CDR3aa: CSATGTVRYNEQFF
d_gene: TRBD2; j_gene: TRBJ2-2; v_gene: TRBV15; abundance: -; CDR3nt: TGTGCCACCAGCAGAGATGCGGGGGGCAGCACCGGGGAGCTGTTTTTT; CDR3aa: CATSRDAGGSTGELFF
d_gene: -; j_gene: TRBJ2-5; v_gene: TRBV6-6; abundance: few; CDR3nt: TGTGCCAGCAGTTCCACCTCGTACCAAGAGACCCAGTACTTC; CDR3aa: CASSSTSYQETQYF
d_gene: -; j_gene: TRBJ2-3; v_gene: TRBV7-3; abundance: -; CDR3nt: TGTGCCAGCAGCTTATCGGGCGGGGCTGAAGATACGCAGTATTTT; CDR3aa: CASSLSGGAEDTQYF
d_gene: -; j_gene: TRBJ2-1; v_gene: TRBV7-3; abundance: -; CDR3nt: TGTGCCAGCAGCCCCCCGGGTCGATACAATGAGCAGTTCTTC; CDR3aa: CASSPPGRYNEQFF
d_gene: -; j_gene: TRBJ1-2; v_gene: TRBV7-3; abundance: -; CDR3nt: TGTGCCAGCAGTACCATCTATGGCTACACCTTC; CDR3aa: CASSTIYGYTF
d_gene: TRBD1; j_gene: TRBJ1-2; v_gene: TRBV5-1; abundance: few; CDR3nt: TGCGCCAGCAGCTTGGCAAAGACAGGGTTGACGGACTACACCTTC; CDR3aa: CASSLAKTGLTDYTF
d_gene: TRBD1; j_gene: TRBJ1-5; v_gene: TRBV6-2/TRBV6-3; abundance: -; CDR3nt: TGTGCCAGCAGTGAGAGGGGACAGGGAATAGGGCCCCAGCATTTT; CDR3aa: CASSERGQGIGPQHF
d_gene: -; j_gene: TRBJ2-7; v_gene: TRBV28; abundance: few; CDR3nt: TGTGCCAGCAACACCGGGACCTCCTACGAGCAGTACTTC; CDR3aa: CASNTGTSYEQYF
d_gene: TRBD2; j_gene: TRBJ2-7; v_gene: TRBV6-5; abundance: few; CDR3nt: TGTGCCAGCAGTTACGAGCGGGGGGTCGGCGAGCAGTACTTC; CDR3aa: CASSYERGVGEQYF
d_gene: -; j_gene: TRBJ1-3; v_gene: TRBV19; abundance: few; CDR3nt: TGTGCCAGTAGCCGGGACAATGGAAACACCATATATTTT; CDR3aa: CASSRDNGNTIYF
d_gene: -; j_gene: TRBJ1-4; v_gene: TRBV14; abundance: few; CDR3nt: TGTGCCAGCAGCCAAGATAGGCGGGGCCCTCGGAAACTGTTTTTT; CDR3aa: CASSQDRRGPRKLFF
d_gene: TRBD2; j_gene: TRBJ2-1; v_gene: TRBV5-1; abundance: -; CDR3nt: TGCGCCAGCAGTCGAGCGGGGGTCGATGAGCAGTTCTTC; CDR3aa: CASSRAGVDEQFF
d_gene: -; j_gene: TRBJ1-1; v_gene: TRBV11-2; abundance: -; CDR3nt: TGTGCCAGCAGCCCCAGACTACCGATCTTT; CDR3aa: CASSPRLPIF
d_gene: -; j_gene: TRBJ1-2; v_gene: TRBV7-9; abundance: -; CDR3nt: TGTGCCAGCAGCTTGGGGGGCGGGGCCGCCTATGGCTACACCTTC; CDR3aa: CASSLGGGAAYGYTF
d_gene: -; j_gene: TRBJ1-1; v_gene: TRBV7-3; abundance: many; CDR3nt: TGTGCCAGCAGCTTATCATTAAACACTGAAGCTTTCTTT; CDR3aa: CASSLSLNTEAFF
d_gene: -; j_gene: TRBJ1-4; v_gene: TRBV2; abundance: -; CDR3nt: TGTGCCAGCACGGAAAATGAAAAACTGTTTTTT; CDR3aa: CASTENEKLFF
d_gene: -; j_gene: TRBJ2-2; v_gene: TRBV28; abundance: -; CDR3nt: TGTGCCAGCAGCCCCCCCCGTCCCGGGGAGCTGTTTTTT; CDR3aa: CASSPPRPGELFF
d_gene: -; j_gene: TRBJ2-5; v_gene: TRBV20-1; abundance: few; CDR3nt: TGCAGTGCCCCGACACGGGACGGGACCCAGTACTTC; CDR3aa: CSAPTRDGTQYF
d_gene: TRBD2; j_gene: TRBJ2-1; v_gene: TRBV11-2; abundance: few; CDR3nt: TGTGCCAGCAGCTCGGGACTAGCGGGATACAATGAGCAGTTCTTC; CDR3aa: CASSSGLAGYNEQFF
d_gene: -; j_gene: TRBJ1-1; v_gene: TRBV20-1; abundance: many; CDR3nt: TGCAGTGCTAGCAGGCGTGGGGTTGAAGCTTTCTTT; CDR3aa: CSASRRGVEAFF
d_gene: TRBD1; j_gene: TRBJ1-5; v_gene: TRBV4-2; abundance: -; CDR3nt: TGTGCCAGCAGCCCGGCAGCAGGGGGCATGAGCAATCAGCCCCAGCATTTT; CDR3aa: CASSPAAGGMSNQPQHF
d_gene: TRBD2; j_gene: TRBJ2-2; v_gene: TRBV7-2; abundance: few; CDR3nt: TGTGCCAGCAGCTCTGGTGGCCGCGGGGGCACCGGGGAGCTGTTTTTT; CDR3aa: CASSSGGRGGTGELFF
d_gene: -; j_gene: TRBJ2-5; v_gene: TRBV7-2; abundance: few; CDR3nt: TGTGCCAGCAGCCCGATCGAGGAGACCCAGTACTTC; CDR3aa: CASSPIEETQYF
d_gene: -; j_gene: TRBJ2-1; v_gene: TRBV6-5; abundance: -; CDR3nt: TGTGCCAGCAGTTACTCGGTGTCGGCCTCCTACAATGAGCAGTTCTTC; CDR3aa: CASSYSVSASYNEQFF
d_gene: TRBD1; j_gene: TRBJ1-4; v_gene: TRBV5-1; abundance: -; CDR3nt: TGCGCCAGCAGCCTCGGACAGGGAATTGAAAAACTGTTTTTT; CDR3aa: CASSLGQGIEKLFF
d_gene: -; j_gene: TRBJ2-3; v_gene: TRBV20-1; abundance: -; CDR3nt: TGCAGTGCTAGTATGACATCAGATACGCAGTATTTT; CDR3aa: CSASMTSDTQYF
d_gene: -; j_gene: TRBJ2-2; v_gene: TRBV3-1; abundance: -; CDR3nt: TGTGCCAGCAGCCTGCGCAGGGAGATCGGGGAGCTGTTTTTT; CDR3aa: CASSLRREIGELFF
d_gene: TRBD2; j_gene: TRBJ2-5; v_gene: TRBV6-2/TRBV6-3; abundance: many; CDR3nt: TGTGCCAGCAGTTCGACTAGCGGGGGGTTACAAGAGACCCAGTACTTC; CDR3aa: CASSSTSGGLQETQYF
d_gene: TRBD1; j_gene: TRBJ2-5; v_gene: TRBV6-2/TRBV6-3; abundance: few; CDR3nt: TGTGCCAGCAGTCCTGGGACAGGGAACCGGGAGACCCAGTACTTC; CDR3aa: CASSPGTGNRETQYF